These 17 T cell receptor beta chains were sequenced from one sample in a study of identical twins. TCRdb independently ran MiXCR on the 5' RACE reads; one entry per CDR3 protein. The sample lists hundreds of thousands of distinct CDR3 sequences, roughly 12% occurring once. These data were also reused for a study on yellow fever vaccine responses in identical twins.

Sequenced material: PBMCs. All receptors derive from a woman aged 18-29 years in good health.

This clonotype was found once. The gene calls are TRBV5-6 and TRBJ2-3; 10 bases are shared with TRBD1. Germline-derived CDR1 and CDR2 are SGHDT and YYEEEE. CDR3 length: 15 residues. Losses at the gene ends were 7 bases for V and 2 bases for J; bases not matched to a gene: 7. CDR3 amino acids: CASWGTGEVTDTQYF. The CDR3 nucleotides are TGTGCCAGCTGGGGGACAGGGGAGGTCACAGATACGCAGTATTTT.

This clonotype was observed at least ten times. V gene TRBV7-2 combines with J gene TRBJ1-2; D unresolved. This CDR3 is built from 12 residues. The V gene's germline CDR1 is SGHTA and CDR2 FQGNSA. Between the trimmed V and J ends, which lost 2 bases and 8 bases, there was a span of 9 bases. The CDR3 sequence: CASSLMGRGYTF. Written as DNA, the CDR3 is TGTGCCAGCAGCTTAATGGGGAGGGGCTACACCTTC.

V usage is TRBV7-3 and J usage is TRBJ2-1, with D maybe TRBD2 (5 bases). CDR1 is SGHTA, CDR2 FQGTGA, per germline. This CDR3 contains 14 residues. V lost 5 bases, J lost 0 bases, and 8 bases lay in between. CDR3 sequence (DNA): TGTGCCAGCAGCACGGGATACTCCTACAATGAGCAGTTCTTC. As protein: CASSTGYSYNEQFF.

This clonotype showed up just a few times. The rearrangement uses TRBV20-1 and TRBJ2-7, with 9 bases identical to TRBD2. With 6 bases clipped from V and 5 bases from J, the junction kept 8 bases outside the gene matches. Germline values: CDR1 DFQATT, CDR2 SNEGSKA (reference sequence). CDR3 length equals 13 residues. The CDR3: CSAIAGVRNEQYF. The DNA of the CDR3 is TGCAGTGCCATAGCGGGAGTGAGAAACGAGCAGTACTTC.

The chain employs TRBV5-6 and TRBJ2-7; 8 positions match TRBD2. This CDR3 has 15 amino acids. The germline gives CDR1 SGHDT, CDR2 YYEEEE. V lost 4 bases and J lost 2; bases outside the gene matches: 8. DNA of the CDR3: TGTGCCAGCAGCCCAAGACGGACTAGCACCTACGAGCAGTACTTC. As protein: CASSPRRTSTYEQYF.

The chain links TRBV6-1 to TRBJ2-2, with D perhaps TRBD2 (5 bases). The germline V and J ends were trimmed by 8 bases and 1 base, with 11 bases remaining between them. This CDR3 spans 14 amino acids. Germline lookup yields CDR1 MNHNS and CDR2 SASEGT. CDR3 sequence: CASRRAKNTGELFF. CDR3 DNA: TGTGCCAGCCGGCGGGCCAAGAACACCGGGGAGCTGTTTTTT.

This clonotype was seen ten or more times. The chain recombines TRBV4-2 with TRBJ1-1, with D possibly matching TRBD1 (5 bases). V was clipped by 0 bases and J by 4 bases, with 12 bases between them. Looked up from germline, CDR1 is LGHNA and CDR2 is YNFKEQ. CDR3 size: 15 residues. CDR3 DNA sequence: TGTGCCAGCAGCCAAGATATAGGACAACCCACTGAAGCTTTCTTT. Translating gives CASSQDIGQPTEAFF.

This clonotype was counted ten times or more. The genes are TRBV5-5 and TRBJ2-3; tentative D call: TRBD1 (5 bases). The CDR3 sequence is 15 residues long. Germline V gene data show CDR1 as SGHKS and CDR2 as YYEKEE (reference sequence). V gave up 1 base and J gave up 1 base, with 10 bases separating them. This CDR3 is CASSLQVRGTDTQYF. DNA for the CDR3: TGTGCCAGCAGCTTGCAGGTCAGGGGCACAGATACGCAGTATTTT.

The chain combines TRBV5-6 with TRBJ2-1; D remains unclear. V lost 1 base, J lost 13 bases, and 18 bases lay in between. This CDR3 comprises 14 residues. Germline V CDR1 and CDR2: SGHDT, YYEEEE. The CDR3 loop is CASSLWPSADPQFF. The DNA of the CDR3 is TGTGCCAGCAGCTTGTGGCCCTCCGCGGACCCCCAGTTCTTC. Based on the CDR3 plus reference TRBV5-6 and TRBJ2-1, the full variable domain is DAGVTQSPTHLIKTRGQQVTLRCSPKSGHDTVSWYQQALGQGPQFIFQYYEEEERQRGNFPDRFSGHQFPNYSSELNVNALLLGDSALYLCASSLWPSADPQFFGPGTRLTVL.

V usage is TRBV20-1 and J usage is TRBJ1-5, with a tentative D call TRBD1 (6 bases). Between the trimmed V and J ends, which lost 6 bases and 4 bases, there was a span of 19 bases. The CDR3 loop spans 15 amino acids. Germline V gives CDR1 DFQATT, CDR2 SNEGSKA (reference sequence). The CDR3 protein is CSATDPDRRNQPQHF. The CDR3, as DNA: TGCAGTGCAACGGACCCTGACAGGAGGAATCAGCCCCAGCATTTT.

This rearrangement joins TRBV12-3 or TRBV12-4 to TRBJ1-3, with no clear D. Trimming took 3 bases from V and 8 from J, leaving 11 bases between them. The CDR3 covers 13 residues. The CDR3 bases are TGTGCCAGCAGTTTTCCCGGGATGGACACCATATATTTT. Amino acid sequence: CASSFPGMDTIYF.

This clonotype was recorded at least ten times. V gene TRBV3-1 combines with J gene TRBJ2-7, with a weak D call TRBD1 (6 bases). Trimming removed 3 bases from V and 4 bases from J, with 7 bases in between. This CDR3 contains 12 residues. Germline-derived CDR1 and CDR2 are LGHDT and YNNKEL (reference sequence). The CDR3 nucleotides read TGTGCCAGCAGCCACAGGGGTTACGAGCAGTACGTC. Protein product: CASSHRGYEQYV.

This clonotype has just a few counts. The genes are TRBV5-1 and TRBJ2-2; D not resolved. Trimming took 1 base from V and 0 from J, leaving 10 bases between them. Germline V gene data show CDR1 as SGHRS and CDR2 as YFSETQ. The CDR3 totals 16 residues. CDR3 sequence reads: CASSLRAATNTGELFF. The CDR3 DNA reads TGCGCCAGCAGCTTGAGGGCGGCCACGAACACCGGGGAGCTGTTTTTT.

This chain's CDR3 is CASSLGQGRAGNTIYF. CDR3 nucleotide sequence: TGTGCCAGCAGCTTAGGCCAGGGCAGAGCGGGAAACACCATATATTTT. The gene calls are TRBV7-2 and TRBJ1-3; D may be TRBD1 (5 bases). The CDR3 runs to 16 residues. V was clipped by 1 base and J by 4 bases, with 14 bases between them. CDR1 SGHTA and CDR2 FQGNSA come from the germline V gene.

This clonotype was seen a few times. V is TRBV5-1 and J is TRBJ1-2; D gene ambiguous. CDR1 and CDR2 from the germline V gene are SGHRS and YFSETQ. The CDR3 contains 15 residues. V gave up 4 bases and J gave up 0 bases, with 13 bases separating them. This chain's CDR3 is CASSGGEAANYGYTF. Here the CDR3 DNA reads TGCGCCAGCAGCGGCGGGGAGGCAGCTAACTATGGCTACACCTTC. The full variable domain, in which reference TRBV5-1 and TRBJ1-2 provide the parts outside the CDR3, is KAGVTQTPRYLIKTRGQQVTLSCSPISGHRSVSWYQQTPGQGLQFLFEYFSETQRNKGNFPGRFSGRQFSNSRSEMNVSTLELGDSALYLCASSGGEAANYGYTFGSGTRLTVV.

The chain's CDR3 is CASSAGPQIPGELFF. CDR3 sequence (DNA): TGTGCCAGCAGTGCCGGGCCCCAAATCCCCGGGGAGCTGTTTTTT. The chain uses TRBV6-4 and TRBJ2-2, with D hard to call. The germline V gene encodes CDR1 MRHNA and CDR2 SNTAGT. The CDR3 spans 15 residues. The ends were cut back, 4 bases at V and 6 bases at J, with 15 bases in the middle.

V and J are TRBV20-1 and TRBJ2-2, with D perhaps TRBD2 (5 bases). Germline CDR1 reads DFQATT; CDR2 reads SNEGSKA (reference sequence). The CDR3 runs 10 residues. CDR3 coding DNA: TGCCCAGAGGGCACCGGGGAGCTGTTTTTT. This sequence encodes CPEGTGELFF.